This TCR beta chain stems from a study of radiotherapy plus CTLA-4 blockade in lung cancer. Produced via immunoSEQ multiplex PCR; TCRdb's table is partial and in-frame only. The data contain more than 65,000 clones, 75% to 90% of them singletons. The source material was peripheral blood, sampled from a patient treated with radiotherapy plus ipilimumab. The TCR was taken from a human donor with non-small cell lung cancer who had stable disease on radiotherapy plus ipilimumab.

As DNA, the CDR3 is TGCGCCAGCAGCCTCGGACTAGCGGGGCACGAGGGTGAGCAGTATTTT. Protein product: CASSLGLAGHEGEQYF. The chain couples TRBV5-1 to TRBJ2-3; 12 bases are a match to TRBD2. The CDR3 is 16 amino acids. Per germline, CDR1 SGHRS and CDR2 YFSETQ. The V and J ends lost 4 bases and 11 bases, in that order; junction bases with no gene match: 14.